A single sample is the source of the 14 T cell receptor beta chains below, sequenced in a study of blood T cells in healthy people across ages. Primers used in a second PCR of roughly 6 to 12 cycles were a sample-barcoded 5' primer and a J-beta primer mix. TCRdb analysed the 5' RACE reads with MiXCR anew, one entry per CDR3 protein. The sample holds 1.5 million to 2 million distinct CDR3 sequences; roughly 30% are singletons and the top ten take roughly 10%. Sequenced input: blood. The receptors here all came from a woman under 40 in good health.

The CDR3 region has the DNA TGTGCCAGCAGTCAAAGGGCAATTAACACTGAAGCTTTCTTT. It specifies CASSQRAINTEAFF. The chain employs TRBV6-1 and TRBJ1-1; no definite D call. CDR3 size: 14 residues. The V end lost 5 bases, the J end lost 2 bases, and 12 bases lay between the germline ends. Germline V gene data show CDR1 as MNHNS and CDR2 as SASEGT.

This clonotype was detected only a few times. The V and J genes are TRBV5-6 and TRBJ2-7; D not resolved. Germline V lookup: CDR1 SGHDT, CDR2 YYEEEE. CDR3 size: 13 residues. Trimming took 0 bases from V and 6 from J, leaving 10 bases between them. The CDR3 nucleotides are TGTGCCAGCAGCTTGGGGCTAGGAATCGAGCAGTACTTC. It translates to CASSLGLGIEQYF.

The V call is TRBV4-1, the J call TRBJ2-7; tentative D call: TRBD2 (5 bases). Trimming took 0 bases from V and 4 from J, leaving 13 bases between them. The CDR3 sequence is 15 residues long. From germline, CDR1 is MGHRA and CDR2 YSYEKL. The CDR3 loop is CASSQESGVEYEQYF. In DNA, the CDR3 is TGCGCCAGCAGCCAAGAATCCGGGGTGGAATACGAGCAGTACTTC.

This clonotype was counted between two and nine times. The CDR3 protein is CASSQVGGSRSSTDTQYF. The CDR3 region has the DNA TGTGCCAGCAGCCAAGTAGGAGGTTCCCGTTCTAGCACAGATACGCAGTATTTT. The chain is built from TRBV3-1 and TRBJ2-3; a possible D gene is TRBD2 (5 bases). Germline loops: CDR1 LGHDT, CDR2 YNNKEL (reference sequence). The CDR3 sequence is 18 residues long. Trimming took off 1 base at V and 0 bases at J, with 17 bases between the two ends.

The chain combines TRBV12-3 or TRBV12-4 with TRBJ1-2; unclear D gene. The V end was cut by 8 bases, the J end by 4 bases, with 8 bases between. The CDR3 spans 11 residues. CDR3: CASQGIYGYTF. As DNA, the CDR3 is TGTGCCAGCCAAGGGATCTATGGCTACACCTTC.

This clonotype was picked up many times. The CDR3 nucleotides are TGTGCCATCAGTGGGGTTAAGCAAGAGACCCAGTACTTC. This encodes CAISGVKQETQYF. The chain couples TRBV10-3 to TRBJ2-5; D gene uncertain. Germline CDR1 reads ENHRY; CDR2 reads SYGVKD. There are 13 residues in the CDR3. V gave up 4 bases and J gave up 2 bases, with 8 bases separating them.

There are a few counts of this clonotype. The rearrangement uses TRBV28 and TRBJ2-5, with D unclear. V was cut by 1 base and J by 7 bases, with 19 bases left in between. CDR3 size: 16 residues. CDR1 is MDHEN, CDR2 SYDVKM, per germline. The CDR3 protein is CASSLFGVGSVATQYF. The CDR3 nucleotides read TGTGCCAGCAGTTTATTTGGGGTGGGTTCGGTCGCGACCCAGTACTTC.

This clonotype was seen at least ten times. This chain joins TRBV30 and TRBJ2-2; 7 bases map to TRBD2. Trimming at V came to 8 bases and at J to 7 bases, leaving 22 bases not matched to a gene. The germline CDR1 and CDR2 sequences are GTSNPN and SVGIG (reference sequence). The CDR3 totals 17 residues. CDR3 residues: CAQNLYEWSGTGGELFF. For the CDR3, the DNA is TGTGCCCAAAACTTGTACGAGTGGAGCGGGACGGGCGGGGAGCTGTTTTTT.

This clonotype appeared a few times. This chain connects TRBV5-5 to TRBJ1-6; TRBD1 matches 12 bases. The germline CDR1 and CDR2 sequences are SGHKS and YYEKEE (reference sequence). CDR3 length equals 16 residues. With V trimmed by 4 bases and J by 5 bases, 4 bases remained unmatched. The CDR3 region is CASSHGTGGNNSPLHF. CDR3 nucleotides: TGTGCCAGCAGCCACGGGACAGGGGGCAATAATTCACCCCTCCACTTT.

Comment on this clonotype: The junction and the germline gene differ at one end; a read error may be behind it. This rearrangement joins TRBV29-1 to TRBJ2-7; TRBD2 might be the D (5 bases). The CDR3 sequence is 13 residues long. Per the germline V gene, CDR1 is SQVTM and CDR2 is ANQGSEA. CDR3 sequence: CSAFGGRPYGQYF. The CDR3 nucleotides read TGCAGCGCCTTCGGAGGCCGCCCCTACGGGCAGTACTTC.

This sequence joins TRBV28 and TRBJ1-2; possibly TRBD1 for D (5 bases). This CDR3 comprises 12 residues. Trimming took off 6 bases at V and 8 bases at J, with 13 bases between the two ends. Germline loops: CDR1 MDHEN, CDR2 SYDVKM. CDR3 sequence reads: CASSRGWEGYTF. CDR3 nucleotide sequence: TGTGCCAGCAGCCGGGGGTGGGAAGGCTACACCTTC.

This chain joins TRBV12-3 or TRBV12-4 and TRBJ2-5, with D perhaps TRBD2 (5 bases). This CDR3 is built from 11 residues. The germline V and J ends were trimmed by 6 bases and 11 bases, with 13 bases remaining between them. CDR3 loop: CASSFTREQYF. The CDR3 nucleotides are TGTGCCAGCAGCTTCACTAGGGAGCAGTACTTC.

There are a few counts of this clonotype. Mismatch with germline at one junction end may stem from a read error. The genes are TRBV20-1 and TRBJ2-1; no reliable D call. Germline CDR1 reads DFQATT; CDR2 reads SNEGSKA (reference sequence). This CDR3 is built from 13 residues. CDR3 coding DNA: TGCAGTGCTAGAGATCAATCCTACAATGAGCAGTTCTTT. Its protein product is CSARDQSYNEQFF.

Notes on this clonotype: A read error may produce the germline difference seen at one junction end. The chain joins TRBV29-1 to TRBJ2-7, with a tentative D call TRBD1 (5 bases). Germline lookup yields CDR1 SQVTM and CDR2 ANQGSEA. CDR3 length: 12 amino acids. As DNA, the CDR3 is TGCAGCGTTCTCACAGGACCCTACGGGCAGTACTTC. It specifies CSVLTGPYGQYF.